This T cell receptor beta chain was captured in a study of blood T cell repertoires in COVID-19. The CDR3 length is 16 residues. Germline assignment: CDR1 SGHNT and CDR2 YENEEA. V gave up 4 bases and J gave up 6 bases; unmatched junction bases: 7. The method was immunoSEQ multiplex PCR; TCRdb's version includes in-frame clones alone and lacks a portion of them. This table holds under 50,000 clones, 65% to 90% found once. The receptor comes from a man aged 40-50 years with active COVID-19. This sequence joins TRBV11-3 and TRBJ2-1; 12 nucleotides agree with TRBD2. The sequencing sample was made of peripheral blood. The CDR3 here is CASSSTLAGGGNEQFF. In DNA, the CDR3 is TGTGCCAGCAGCTCTACCCTAGCGGGAGGGGGCAATGAGCAGTTCTTC.